A selection of T cell receptor beta chains follows, all from one sample in a study of CD8 T cells in ankylosing spondylitis. MiXCR was run by TCRdb on the 5' RACE reads, yielding one entry per CDR3 protein. The sample records around 300,000 distinct CDR3 sequences, roughly 11% being singletons. The sequenced sample consisted of blood, either unsorted or a sorted T cell fraction (not recorded which). The receptors derive from a female donor with ankylosing spondylitis or in good health (not recorded which). CDR3s include the opening cysteine and the closing phenylalanine or tryptophan. A D gene is named only where the DNA matches it firmly. Rows give clone size only sometimes, using once, few, many, or a class for an expanded clone.

abundance	d_gene	v_gene	j_gene	CDR3aa	CDR3nt
few	.	TRBV18	TRBJ2-1	CASSPPSGANNEQFF	TGTGCCAGCTCACCACCTTCAGGGGCAAACAATGAGCAGTTCTTC
few	.	TRBV20-1	TRBJ1-2	CSARDRYMGSGYGYTF	TGCAGTGCTAGAGATCGTTACATGGGTTCTGGCTATGGCTACACCTTC
.	.	TRBV5-6	TRBJ2-6	CASSLVDINSGANVLTF	TGTGCCAGCAGCTTGGTGGACATTAACTCTGGGGCCAACGTCCTGACTTTC
many	.	TRBV10-3	TRBJ2-5	CAISLAAQETQYF	TGTGCCATCAGTCTAGCTGCTCAAGAGACCCAGTACTTC
many	TRBD1	TRBV7-2	TRBJ2-1	CASSPLGTGVQNEQFF	TGTGCCAGCAGCCCCTTGGGGACAGGGGTTCAAAATGAGCAGTTCTTC
few	.	TRBV29-1	TRBJ1-1	CSVGEGSGVAFF	TGCAGCGTGGGGGAAGGGTCGGGTGTAGCTTTCTTT
many	.	TRBV10-3	TRBJ2-3	CATSGSTGEDTQYF	TGTGCCACGTCGGGCTCAACCGGCGAAGATACGCAGTATTTT
many	TRBD2	TRBV20-1	TRBJ2-1	CSASTGTSSREQFF	TGCAGTGCTTCAACCGGGACTAGTTCTCGGGAGCAGTTCTTC
many	.	TRBV20-1	TRBJ2-1	CSASLWPGFYNEQFF	TGCAGTGCTAGTTTATGGCCAGGGTTCTACAATGAGCAGTTCTTC
.	TRBD2	TRBV20-1	TRBJ2-2	CSVRPGGGGYTGELFF	TGCAGTGTCCGACCCGGGGGCGGGGGGTACACCGGGGAGCTGTTTTTT
many	.	TRBV6-2/TRBV6-3	TRBJ2-1	CASKTQTSYNEQFF	TGTGCCAGCAAAACACAGACCTCCTACAATGAGCAGTTCTTC
many	TRBD2	TRBV4-1	TRBJ2-1	CASSQDHELAAYNEQFF	TGCGCCAGCAGCCAAGATCACGAACTAGCGGCCTACAATGAGCAGTTCTTC
.	TRBD1	TRBV19	TRBJ2-1	CASRDSSSYNEQFF	TGTGCCAGCAGGGACAGCAGCTCCTACAATGAGCAGTTCTTC
many	.	TRBV7-2	TRBJ2-3	CASSFRRTDTQYF	TGTGCCAGCAGCTTTAGGAGAACAGATACGCAGTATTTT
many	.	TRBV20-1	TRBJ1-5	CSARTGFQPQHF	TGCAGTGCTAGAACGGGATTCCAGCCCCAGCATTTT
many	.	TRBV20-1	TRBJ1-3	CSARVWSGNTIYF	TGCAGTGCTAGAGTCTGGTCTGGAAACACCATATATTTT
many	TRBD1	TRBV12-3/TRBV12-4	TRBJ2-7	CASRTGTGLYEQYF	TGTGCCAGCAGAACCGGGACAGGGTTATACGAGCAGTACTTC
many	TRBD2	TRBV20-1	TRBJ2-3	CSARTTPISGSVTDTQYF	TGCAGTGCTAGGACGACGCCTATTAGCGGGAGCGTGACAGATACGCAGTATTTT
few	.	TRBV7-9	TRBJ1-6	CASSLAVYNSPLHF	TGTGCCAGCAGCTTAGCCGTCTATAATTCACCCCTCCACTTT
many	.	TRBV5-1	TRBJ2-3	CASTPLPAGTPRGTDTQYF	TGCGCCAGCACCCCACTGCCGGCCGGGACTCCACGTGGCACAGATACGCAGTATTTT
.	TRBD2	TRBV20-1	TRBJ2-7	CSAWGTSGRAGEQYF	TGCAGTGCTTGGGGGACTAGCGGGAGGGCCGGCGAGCAGTACTTC
once	TRBD1	TRBV5-1	TRBJ2-1	CASSTGQASYNEQFF	TGCGCCAGCAGCACAGGACAGGCCTCCTACAATGAGCAGTTCTTC
few	.	TRBV20-1	TRBJ2-5	CSARGVTVKETQYF	TGCAGTGCTAGAGGGGTGACAGTAAAAGAGACCCAGTACTTC
.	.	TRBV2	TRBJ1-5	CASCSWGKEPQHF	TGTGCCAGCTGTTCATGGGGGAAGGAGCCCCAGCATTTT
many	.	TRBV7-2	TRBJ2-1	CASSLADSPNEQFF	TGTGCCAGCAGCTTAGCGGATTCCCCCAATGAGCAGTTCTTC
many	.	TRBV5-1	TRBJ1-6	CASSEDGYNSPLHF	TGCGCCAGCAGCGAGGACGGATATAATTCACCCCTCCACTTT
.	.	TRBV11-2	TRBJ2-7	CASSPYKPTVSYEQYF	TGTGCCAGCAGCCCGTACAAACCAACAGTTTCCTACGAGCAGTACTTC
.	TRBD1	TRBV7-9	TRBJ2-1	CASSGGQGGYNEQFF	TGTGCCAGCAGCGGGGGACAGGGAGGTTACAATGAGCAGTTCTTC
.	.	TRBV6-2/TRBV6-3	TRBJ1-1	CASSERENTEAFF	TGTGCCAGCAGCGAGCGGGAGAACACTGAAGCTTTCTTT
many	.	TRBV20-1	TRBJ2-3	CSARDRHKGGDTQYF	TGCAGTGCTAGAGATAGACACAAAGGGGGAGATACGCAGTATTTT
many	.	TRBV20-1	TRBJ2-1	CSAPDLANEQFF	TGCAGTGCTCCGGACCTAGCGAATGAGCAGTTCTTC
.	TRBD2	TRBV5-1	TRBJ2-7	CASSRTGTKASHEQYF	TGCGCCAGCAGTCGAACCGGGACTAAGGCCTCCCACGAGCAGTACTTC
many	.	TRBV5-1	TRBJ2-2	CASSLGSPTGELFF	TGCGCCAGCAGCTTGGGCAGTCCCACCGGGGAGCTGTTTTTT
.	TRBD2	TRBV11-2	TRBJ2-2	CASSLWVAGATNTGELFF	TGTGCCAGCAGCTTATGGGTAGCGGGCGCAACGAACACCGGGGAGCTGTTTTTT
many	.	TRBV20-1	TRBJ1-3	CSARDDGVHGNTIYF	TGCAGTGCTAGAGATGACGGGGTTCATGGAAACACCATATATTTT
many	.	TRBV20-1	TRBJ1-2	CSAAPWKAGDYGYTF	TGCAGTGCTGCTCCGTGGAAGGCCGGGGACTATGGCTACACCTTC
few	TRBD1	TRBV19	TRBJ2-5	CASSTPTGGETQYF	TGTGCCAGTAGTACCCCGACAGGGGGAGAGACCCAGTACTTC
many	TRBD2	TRBV20-1	TRBJ2-3	CSASVSGRSDTQYF	TGCAGTGCTTCCGTTAGCGGGAGATCAGATACGCAGTATTTT